These 26 T cell receptor beta chains originate from one sample sequenced in a study of neoadjuvant anti-PD-1 for oral cavity cancer. The data were produced by immunoSEQ multiplex PCR, yet TCRdb's version contains in-frame clones alone and is incomplete. This sample yields over 10,000 clones, of which more than 60% are seen a single time; around 2.2% belongs to the top ten. The sequencing used PBMCs, collected before nivolumab (anti-PD-1) treatment. All receptors come from a person between 35 and 79 years old with oral cavity squamous cell carcinoma.

The CDR3 nucleotides are TGTGCCAGCAGTGATTGGGGCGGGGGACCCTACGAGCAGTACTTC. Encoded protein: CASSDWGGGPYEQYF. The chain combines TRBV11-2 with TRBJ2-7; the match to TRBD2 covers 7 bases. J lost 2 bases, V lost 6 bases, and 10 bases had no gene match. Germline CDR1 reads SGHAT; CDR2 reads FQNNGV. This CDR3 is built from 15 residues.

This clone was seen just once. The chain has TRBV4-1 and TRBJ2-7, with TRBD1 identical over 7 bases. The V gene's germline CDR1 is MGHRA and CDR2 YSYEKL. There are 16 residues in the CDR3. J was trimmed by 4 bases and V by 3 bases; bases with no gene match: 12. CDR3 amino acids: CASSHPTEGGGYEQYF. The CDR3 DNA sequence: TGCGCCAGCAGCCACCCCACGGAAGGGGGCGGGTACGAGCAGTACTTC.

The chain is built from TRBV19 and TRBJ1-5, with TRBD1 as a possible D gene (5 bases). Germline values: CDR1 LNHDA, CDR2 SQIVND (reference sequence). V was shortened by 3 bases and J by 2 bases, with 26 bases between the two germline ends. This CDR3 comprises 20 residues. CDR3 DNA sequence: TGTGCCAGTAGTATGGCGGGGGACGGGAGGGCGCCGTTCCGCAATCAGCCCCAGCATTTT. Its protein product is CASSMAGDGRAPFRNQPQHF. The complete variable domain, with remaining parts taken from reference TRBV19 and TRBJ1-5, reads DGGITQSPKYLFRKEGQNVTLSCEQNLNHDAMYWYRQDPGQGLRLIYYSQIVNDFQKGDIAEGYSVSREKKESFPLTVTSAQKNPTAFYLCASSMAGDGRAPFRNQPQHFGDGTRLSIL.

The chain couples TRBV11-1 to TRBJ2-2; D possibly corresponds to TRBD1 (6 bases). CDR1 SGHAT and CDR2 FQDESV come from the germline V gene (reference sequence). The CDR3 is 15 amino acids. Trimming removed 10 bases at V and 7 bases at J, with 22 bases between. CDR3 sequence reads: CATKVGPGDIGELFF. The CDR3 nucleotides read TGTGCCACGAAAGTAGGGCCCGGGGACATCGGGGAGCTGTTTTTT.

This chain joins TRBV5-1 and TRBJ2-1; 12 nucleotides agree with TRBD2. Trimming took 3 bases from V and 10 from J; bases not matched to a gene: 11. Germline CDR1 and CDR2: SGHRS and YFSETQ. The CDR3 consists of 16 residues. This chain's CDR3 is CASSSLGLAGTGEQFF. The CDR3 coding sequence is TGCGCCAGCAGCTCCCTAGGACTAGCGGGGACGGGAGAGCAGTTCTTC.

The V call is TRBV5-6, the J call TRBJ1-6; 9 positions agree with TRBD1. Germline CDR1 reads SGHDT; CDR2 reads YYEEEE. V shed 1 base, J shed 8 bases, and the junction held 7 bases outside the gene matches. This CDR3 is 16 amino acids long. The CDR3 loop is CASSLRQGVRHSPLHF. DNA for the CDR3: TGTGCCAGCAGCTTGCGACAGGGGGTTCGACATTCACCCCTCCACTTT.

This chain joins TRBV9 and TRBJ2-1; D gene unclear. The CDR3 is 14 residues long. From germline, CDR1 is SGDLS and CDR2 YYNGEE. Trimming pared 0 bases from V and 7 bases from J, leaving 11 bases between. The CDR3: CASSVGGVRNEQFF. In DNA form, the CDR3 reads TGTGCCAGCAGCGTAGGTGGGGTGAGGAATGAGCAGTTCTTC.

The V call is TRBV29-1, the J call TRBJ2-1, with D perhaps given as TRBD1 or TRBD2 (5 bases each). The V and J ends lost 6 bases and 10 bases respectively, with 19 bases between them. Germline loops: CDR1 SQVTM, CDR2 ANQGSEA. This CDR3 contains 13 residues. CDR3 bases: TGCAGCGTCTATGGGACCGGGTTCACGGAGCAGTTCTTC. Translation gives CSVYGTGFTEQFF.

The V gene is TRBV2, the J gene TRBJ1-1; D is uncertain. The CDR3 totals 13 residues. V lost 6 bases, J lost 10 bases, and 18 bases lay in between. The germline gives CDR1 SNHLY, CDR2 FYNNEI. CDR3 protein: CASRADETMGAFF. CDR3 bases: TGTGCCAGCAGGGCGGACGAAACGATGGGAGCTTTCTTT.

This rearrangement joins TRBV11-3 to TRBJ1-6; no definite D call. V was shortened by 1 base and J by 8 bases, with 6 bases between the two germline ends. The germline V gene has CDR1 SGHNT and CDR2 YENEEA. The CDR3 is made up of 13 amino acids. The CDR3 spells CASSLGADSPLHF. The CDR3, as DNA: TGTGCCAGCAGCTTAGGGGCGGATTCACCCCTCCACTTT.

The chain combines TRBV4-2 with TRBJ1-3; D is ambiguous. The V gene's germline CDR1 is LGHNA and CDR2 YNFKEQ. The CDR3 has 15 residues. Trimming removed 0 bases from V and 0 bases from J, with 6 bases in between. The CDR3 here is CASSQDLNSGNTIYF. Here the CDR3 DNA reads TGTGCCAGCAGCCAAGATCTAAACTCTGGAAACACCATATATTTT.

The chain's CDR3 is CASSTGGEKLFF. The CDR3 coding sequence is TGTGCCAGCAGTACGGGGGGGGAAAAACTGTTTTTT. V gene TRBV28 combines with J gene TRBJ1-4, with D maybe TRBD1 (5 bases). Germline V CDR1 and CDR2: MDHEN, SYDVKM. Between the trimmed V and J ends, which lost 5 bases and 8 bases, there was a span of 9 bases. The CDR3 is 12 residues long. Filled out from reference TRBV28 and TRBJ1-4, the complete variable domain reads DVKVTQSSRYLVKRTGEKVFLECVQDMDHENMFWYRQDPGLGLRLIYFSYDVKMKEKGDIPEGYSVSREKKERFSLILESASTNQTSMYLCASSTGGEKLFFGSGTQLSVL.

The genes are TRBV7-9 and TRBJ1-5; 8 bases align to TRBD1. Losses at the gene ends were 4 bases for V and 6 bases for J; bases not matched to a gene: 8. CDR1 is SEHNR and CDR2 is FQNEAQ in the germline V gene (reference sequence). This CDR3 spans 15 amino acids. As DNA, the CDR3 is TGTGCCAGCAGCTCCCAGGGGGCCTCGCGTCAGCCCCAGCATTTT. The encoded protein is CASSSQGASRQPQHF.

The table lists this clone with a count of one. The chain is built from TRBV15 and TRBJ1-5; no clear D gene. The CDR3 length is 13 residues. Per germline, CDR1 LNHNV and CDR2 YYDKDF (reference sequence). Between the trimmed V and J ends, which lost 3 bases and 4 bases, there was a span of 7 bases. CDR3 sequence reads: CATSRDVNQPQHF. CDR3 DNA sequence: TGTGCCACCAGCAGGGATGTGAATCAGCCCCAGCATTTT.

This clone appeared a single time. The V gene is TRBV19, the J gene TRBJ1-1; no reliable D call. With 4 bases removed from V and 4 bases from J, the gap between germline ends came to 13 bases. Germline CDR1 is LNHDA and CDR2 is SQIVND (reference sequence). The CDR3 covers 14 residues. CDR3 bases: TGTGCCAGTAGTAAGTCGGACGGTAGCACTGAAGCTTTCTTT. Translation: CASSKSDGSTEAFF. The entire variable domain, with the rest obtained from reference TRBV19 and TRBJ1-1, is as follows: DGGITQSPKYLFRKEGQNVTLSCEQNLNHDAMYWYRQDPGQGLRLIYYSQIVNDFQKGDIAEGYSVSREKKESFPLTVTSAQKNPTAFYLCASSKSDGSTEAFFGQGTRLTVV.

This chain connects TRBV5-5 to TRBJ1-1, with a tentative D call TRBD1 (6 bases). This CDR3 spans 14 amino acids. Trimming took 0 bases from V and 6 from J, leaving 12 bases between them. Germline values: CDR1 SGHKS, CDR2 YYEKEE (reference sequence). CDR3 region: CASSLAREGAEAFF. The CDR3 DNA reads TGTGCCAGCAGCTTGGCACGGGAGGGGGCTGAAGCTTTCTTT.

The rearrangement uses TRBV2 and TRBJ1-2, with 9 bases aligning to TRBD1. V lost 4 bases and J lost 4; bases outside the gene matches: 7. CDR1 is SNHLY, CDR2 FYNNEI, per germline. There are 15 residues in the CDR3. The CDR3 nucleotides are TGTGCCAGCAGTGCAAGTGGGACAGGGACCTATGGCTACACCTTC. Its protein is CASSASGTGTYGYTF.

This clone was counted between two and nine times. The chain has TRBV12-5 and TRBJ1-1, with TRBD1 as a possible D gene (5 bases). V dropped 4 bases and J dropped 4 bases, with 13 bases sitting between them. The CDR3 covers 14 residues. The V gene's germline CDR1 is LGHNT and CDR2 FRNRAP. The CDR3 region is CASGSRGMGTEAFF. The CDR3 coding sequence is TGTGCTAGTGGTTCGAGGGGCATGGGCACTGAAGCTTTCTTT.

As DNA, the CDR3 is TGTGCCAGCAGTCCTCGGACTAGCGGGAGGACTAACACCGGGGAGCTGTTTTTT. Translation gives CASSPRTSGRTNTGELFF. V gene TRBV27 combines with J gene TRBJ2-2, with 14 nucleotides matching TRBD2. V shed 5 bases, J shed 2 bases, and the junction held 7 bases outside the gene matches. This CDR3 has 18 residues. CDR1 and CDR2 (germline): MNHEY, SMNVEV (reference sequence).

This clone was counted only a few times. The chain recombines TRBV5-1 with TRBJ2-7; the D call may be TRBD1 or TRBD2 (5 bases each). The CDR3 sequence is 14 residues long. V gave up 4 bases and J gave up 1 base, with 12 bases separating them. Germline V CDR1 and CDR2: SGHRS, YFSETQ. CDR3 loop: CASSPRDPSYEQYF. CDR3 DNA: TGCGCCAGCAGCCCCCGGGACCCTTCCTACGAGCAGTACTTC.

The chain combines TRBV4-1 with TRBJ2-7; unclear D gene. The V gene's germline CDR1 is MGHRA and CDR2 YSYEKL. This CDR3 has 14 residues. The V end was cut by 6 bases, the J end by 3 bases, with 15 bases between. The CDR3 DNA sequence: TGCGCCAGCAGTCTTAAAGACACAGACTACGAGCAGTACTTC. This codes for CASSLKDTDYEQYF.

This chain joins TRBV29-1 and TRBJ2-7; a possible D gene is TRBD1 (6 bases). V gave up 1 base and J gave up 6 bases, with 10 bases separating them. CDR1 SQVTM and CDR2 ANQGSEA come from the germline V gene. This CDR3 has 12 amino acids. DNA for the CDR3: TGCAGCGTTGAAGTTTCAGGGGCCGAGCAGTACTTC. Its translation: CSVEVSGAEQYF.

The chain couples TRBV19 to TRBJ1-1, with 8 bases aligning to TRBD1. Germline trimming cut 7 bases from V and 6 bases from J; bases unmatched to any gene: 10. Per the germline V gene, CDR1 is LNHDA and CDR2 is SQIVND (reference sequence). The CDR3 totals 14 residues. The CDR3 DNA is TGTGCCAGTACCTCGGACAGGGCAAGCGCTGAAGCTTTCTTT. It encodes CASTSDRASAEAFF.

This chain joins TRBV11-3 and TRBJ2-2; D uncertain. Per germline, CDR1 SGHNT and CDR2 YENEEA. CDR3 length equals 15 residues. V lost 1 base, J lost 5 bases, and 11 bases lay in between. CDR3 sequence reads: CASSLVLGSTGELFF. CDR3 coding DNA: TGTGCCAGCAGCTTAGTCCTAGGATCGACCGGGGAGCTGTTTTTT.

V is TRBV7-2 and J is TRBJ2-3, with TRBD1 matching 10 bases. Per the germline V gene, CDR1 is SGHTA and CDR2 is FQGNSA. The J segment lost 2 bases and the V segment lost 5 bases, leaving 7 bases of the junction unmatched. This CDR3 region has 16 residues. CDR3 loop: CASSLGQGRFTDTQYF. Here the CDR3 DNA reads TGTGCCAGCAGCCTGGGACAGGGGAGGTTCACAGATACGCAGTATTTT.

The rearrangement uses TRBV7-6 and TRBJ2-7; 8 nucleotides match TRBD2. Germline values: CDR1 SGHVS, CDR2 FNYEAQ. The CDR3 runs 11 residues. The junction had 3 bases not matched to a gene; V was cut back by 7 bases and J by 7 bases. The DNA of the CDR3 is TGTGCCAGCACCTCGGGGGGGGAGCAGTACTTC. The encoded protein is CASTSGGEQYF.